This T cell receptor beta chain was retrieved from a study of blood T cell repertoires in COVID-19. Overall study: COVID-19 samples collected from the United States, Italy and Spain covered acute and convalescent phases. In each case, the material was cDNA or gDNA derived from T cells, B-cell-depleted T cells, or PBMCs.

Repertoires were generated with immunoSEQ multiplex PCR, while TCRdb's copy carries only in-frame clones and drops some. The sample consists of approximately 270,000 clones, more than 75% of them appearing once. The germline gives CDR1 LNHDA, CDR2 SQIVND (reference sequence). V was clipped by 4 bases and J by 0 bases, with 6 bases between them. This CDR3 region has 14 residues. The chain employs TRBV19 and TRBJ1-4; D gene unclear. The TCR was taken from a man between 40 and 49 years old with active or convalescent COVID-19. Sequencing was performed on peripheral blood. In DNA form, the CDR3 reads TGTGCCAGTAGTACACAGCCAACTAATGAAAAACTGTTTTTT. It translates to CASSTQPTNEKLFF.